The rows below give T cell receptor beta chains drawn from one sample of a study of shared clonotypes between healthy human individuals. This table comes from immunoSEQ multiplex PCR, and its TCRdb copy is limited to in-frame clones, with some not included. The sample yields about 710,000 clones, over 60% seen once. Material for sequencing was memory CD4+ T cells sorted from blood. The receptors stem from a woman aged 25-40 years in good health. Each CDR3 is given with its conserved first and last residue. D genes are given only for firm matches. Where a row states a size, it is once, few, many or the class of an expanded clone; other rows omit it.

>-|TRBV5-1|TRBD2|TRBJ2-7
TGCGCCAGCAGCTTGGTAACGGCGGGAGGTAACGAGCAGTACTTC
CASSLVTAGGNEQYF
>-|TRBV6-6|TRBD1|TRBJ2-7
TGTGCCAGCAGTTACGCACCGGGACAGGGGGACTACGAGCAGTACTTC
CASSYAPGQGDYEQYF
>-|TRBV10-3|-|TRBJ2-1
TGTGCCATCTGGGATGACAGAAATGAGCAGTTCTTC
CAIWDDRNEQFF
>once|TRBV10-2|-|TRBJ1-1
TGCGCCAGCAGTGACGCACCACCTCGGGACACTGAAGCTTTCTTT
CASSDAPPRDTEAFF
>-|TRBV29-1|-|TRBJ1-1
TGCAGCTTTAGGGGAGGGCTGAACACTGAAGCTTTCTTT
CSFRGGLNTEAFF
>once|TRBV7-8|TRBD2|TRBJ2-1
TGTGCCAGCAGCTTAGGGCTAGCGGGGGGGTATGAAGAGCAGTTCTTC
CASSLGLAGGYEEQFF
>-|TRBV5-4|-|TRBJ1-4
TGTGCCAGCAGCTTGATGAGGGATGAAAAACTGTTTTTT
CASSLMRDEKLFF
>-|TRBV19|-|TRBJ1-5
TGTGCCAGTAGTATTGGGCAAATAAATCAGCCCCAGCATTTT
CASSIGQINQPQHF
>-|TRBV6-6|TRBD1|TRBJ2-7
TGTGCCAGCAGTTACTTGGAAGACAGGGGAAACGAGCAGTACTTC
CASSYLEDRGNEQYF
>-|TRBV7-2|-|TRBJ2-7
TGTGCCAGCAGCTCCCGGTTCGGATACGAGCAGTACTTC
CASSSRFGYEQYF
>few|TRBV6-6|TRBD1|TRBJ1-1
TGTGCCAGCAGTCGAACAGGGGACACTGAAGCTTTCTTT
CASSRTGDTEAFF
>-|TRBV4-1|-|TRBJ1-5
TGCGCCAGCAGCCAGAGGGCCAGAGGGGCCTATAGCAATCAGCCCCAGCATTTT
CASSQRARGAYSNQPQHF
>-|TRBV6-1|TRBD1|TRBJ1-3
TGTGCCAGCAGCAAAGGGGGACAGGGAAACACCATATATTTT
CASSKGGQGNTIYF
>-|TRBV6-5|-|TRBJ1-5
TGTGCCAGCAGTTTTGCAGGGTCGAACAATCAGCCCCAGCATTTT
CASSFAGSNNQPQHF
>-|TRBV7-9|-|TRBJ1-6
TGTGCCAGCACCCTTGAAAAGGGGGATTCACCCCTCCACTTT
CASTLEKGDSPLHF
>-|TRBV19|-|TRBJ1-5
TGTGCCAGTAGTCAGGACAGCCGCAATCAGCCCCAGCATTTT
CASSQDSRNQPQHF
>-|TRBV2|TRBD2|TRBJ2-1
TGTGCCAGCAGTGAAAGAACTAGCGGGATCACCTTCAATGAGCAGTTCTTC
CASSERTSGITFNEQFF
>-|TRBV18|TRBD2|TRBJ2-4
TGTGCCAGCTCCCGCCCGGGGGAGGGCGCCAAAAACATTCAGTACTTC
CASSRPGEGAKNIQYF
>-|TRBV23-1|-|TRBJ1-2
TGCGCCAGCAGTCAAAGGATTCGAGTGCGCACCTTC
CASSQRIRVRTF
>once|TRBV6-1|-|TRBJ2-7
TGTGCCAGCAGTGAATACTCCTACGAGCAGTACTTC
CASSEYSYEQYF
>-|TRBV5-1|-|TRBJ2-3
TGCGCCAGCAGCTTAGGGGATTACACAGATACGCAGTATTTT
CASSLGDYTDTQYF
>-|TRBV5-6|TRBD1|TRBJ1-1
TGTGCCAGCAGCTTGGGGACAGGCTCGTGGACCACTGAAGCTTTCTTT
CASSLGTGSWTTEAFF
>-|TRBV5-1|TRBD2|TRBJ2-1
TGCGCCAGCAGCCCGGGGACTATCTACAATGAGCAGTTCTTC
CASSPGTIYNEQFF
>-|TRBV27|TRBD1|TRBJ2-7
TGTGCCAGCAATCCCGGGACAGGGCTCGAGCAGTACTTC
CASNPGTGLEQYF
>-|TRBV30|-|TRBJ2-3
TGTGCCTGGAGTGCACGGGATTCATCGCGGGGTTATACGCAGTATTTT
CAWSARDSSRGYTQYF
>few|TRBV2|-|TRBJ1-4
TGTGCCACCATGGCACGGGGAGATGAAAAACTGTTTTTT
CATMARGDEKLFF
>-|TRBV28|-|TRBJ2-5
TGTGCCAGCAGCCCCACGGGTCAAAGGCAGTACTTC
CASSPTGQRQYF
>many|TRBV27|-|TRBJ1-4
TGTGCCAGCAGTTTATACTCGGCGACTGAAAAACTGTTTTTT
CASSLYSATEKLFF
>few|TRBV2|-|TRBJ2-7
TGTGCCAGCTCCAAGGGCCCAGGGTACGAGCAGTACTTC
CASSKGPGYEQYF
>-|TRBV4-1|-|TRBJ2-7
TGCGCCAGCAGCCAAGATACTTGGAGGACCCCCTCCTACGAGCAGTACTTC
CASSQDTWRTPSYEQYF
>few|TRBV6-5|-|TRBJ2-5
TGTGCCAGCAGCAGACCCGGGACAGAGACCCAGTACTTC
CASSRPGTETQYF
>-|TRBV11-2|-|TRBJ2-3
TGTGCCAGCAGCTTAAGACGGGGAAGCACAGATACGCAGTATTTT
CASSLRRGSTDTQYF
>-|TRBV28|-|TRBJ2-7
TGTGCCAGCAGTTTAGGTCGGACAGCGACCCCCGAGCAGTACTTC
CASSLGRTATPEQYF
>-|TRBV2|-|TRBJ2-5
TGTGCCAGCGCAGGGATTAGATCGGGGGAGACCCAGTACTTC
CASAGIRSGETQYF
>-|TRBV6-5|TRBD1|TRBJ2-7
TGTGCCAGTTCGGCCAGGACAGGACGCGAGCAGTACTTC
CASSARTGREQYF
>-|TRBV28|-|TRBJ2-1
TGTGCCAGCAGTACTATAGCTGAGCAGTTCTTC
CASSTIAEQFF
>-|TRBV4-2|-|TRBJ2-7
TGTGCCAGCAGCCAAGGCGGAAGCTACGAGCAGTACTTC
CASSQGGSYEQYF
>-|TRBV2|-|TRBJ1-1
TGTGCCACCTCCGGGTACACTGAAGCTTTCTTT
CATSGYTEAFF
>-|TRBV6-1|-|TRBJ1-2
TGTGCCAGCAGTGAAGGAGGGAAGAAGGCTGGCTACACCTTC
CASSEGGKKAGYTF
>-|TRBV4-1|-|TRBJ1-2
TGCGCCAGCAGCCAAAATGAGGGGAGGGTTAACTATGGCTACACCTTC
CASSQNEGRVNYGYTF
>-|TRBV10-3|TRBD1|TRBJ2-7
TGTGCCATCCGGCCGGGGACAGGCGAGCAGTACTTC
CAIRPGTGEQYF
>few|TRBV5-1|TRBD1|TRBJ2-1
TGCGCCAGCAGCTCGGGACAGTCGACCGTCCCCACGCAGTTCTTC
CASSSGQSTVPTQFF
>-|TRBV5-5|-|TRBJ2-7
TGTGCCAGCAGCTTGTTTCAGGCTTACGAGCAGTACTTC
CASSLFQAYEQYF
>-|TRBV6-1|-|TRBJ2-4
TGTGCCAGCACGTACGGACAAGCCAAAAACATTCAGTACTTC
CASTYGQAKNIQYF
>-|TRBV7-3|-|TRBJ2-4
TGTGCCAGCAGCCTCGGCGGGCTAGCCAAAAACATTCAGTACTTC
CASSLGGLAKNIQYF